This T cell receptor (beta chain) emerged from a study of T cell repertoires in cytomegalovirus infection. Overall study: An indication of both CMV infection and matching HLA type came from public TCR beta signatures. The study, taken as a whole, reports: Summed public TCR beta family frequency identified CMV carriers bearing the relevant HLA. Ex vivo, HLA-C-restricted CMV-specific TCR beta clonotypes prevailed over the rest of the response.

A note on this clonotype: Its antigen is as yet unknown.

One entry per CDR3 protein, called by TCRdb with MiXCR from the reads. The sample includes under 850,000 distinct CDR3 sequences, 35% of them seen just once. This TCR derives from a human donor in good health (CMV status not recorded). Some clones in this sample may be carry-over from other donors' samples. The sample consisted of PBMCs.

In nucleotides, the CDR3 is TGCAGTTCCCGATTAACCGTGGGGATGAACACTGAAGCTTTCTTT. This sequence encodes CSSRLTVGMNTEAFF. The J gene is TRBJ1-1, the V gene TRBV20-1; D uncertain. This CDR3 has 15 residues. Looked up from germline, CDR1 is DFQATT and CDR2 is SNEGSKA (reference sequence). Trimming left V 8 bases short and J 0 bases short, with 19 bases between.